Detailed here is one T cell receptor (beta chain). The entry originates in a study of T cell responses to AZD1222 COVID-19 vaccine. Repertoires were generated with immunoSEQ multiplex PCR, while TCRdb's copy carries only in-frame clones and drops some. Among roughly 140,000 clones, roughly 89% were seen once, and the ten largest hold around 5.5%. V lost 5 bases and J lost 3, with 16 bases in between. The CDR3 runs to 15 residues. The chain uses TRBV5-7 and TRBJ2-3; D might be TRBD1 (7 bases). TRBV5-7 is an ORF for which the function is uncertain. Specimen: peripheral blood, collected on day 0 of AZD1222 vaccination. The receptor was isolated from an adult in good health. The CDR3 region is CASSFRGRETDTQYF. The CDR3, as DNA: TGTGCCAGCAGTTTTAGGGGGCGGGAAACAGATACGCAGTATTTT.